This is a list of T cell receptor beta chains from one sample in a study of OX40 agonist ivuxolimab in advanced cancers. Data came from immunoSEQ multiplex PCR; TCRdb stores just in-frame clones and leaves some out. The table lists about 15,000 clones, approximately 78% of them singletons. Sample: CD4+ or CD8+ T cells sorted from blood, taken in a trial of the OX40 agonist ivuxolimab. The receptors were gathered from an adult with an advanced solid tumor such as melanoma, head and neck, liver or kidney cancer. Both conserved end residues are part of each CDR3. Fields, in order: J gene, D gene, clone size, V gene, CDR3 protein, CDR3 DNA. D genes are given only for firm matches. Part of the rows lack a size; the others show once, few, many or a class for expanded clones.

>TRBJ2-3|NA|NA|TRBV19
CASGISWGSDTQYF
TGTGCCAGTGGTATATCTTGGGGGTCAGATACGCAGTATTTT
>TRBJ2-3|NA|once|TRBV7-8
CASSLAPEADWPTDTQYF
TGTGCCAGCAGCTTAGCCCCGGAAGCGGATTGGCCCACAGATACGCAGTATTTT
>TRBJ1-5|NA|NA|TRBV11-1
CASSYGSNQPQHF
TGTGCCAGCAGCTACGGTAGCAATCAGCCCCAGCATTTT
>TRBJ1-3|TRBD1|NA|TRBV11-2
CASSLPAGTGGGNTIYF
TGTGCCAGCAGCTTACCAGCCGGGACAGGGGGCGGAAACACCATATATTTT
>TRBJ1-2|NA|NA|TRBV6-6
CASRTPDTAYGYTF
TGTGCCAGCAGGACACCGGACACGGCCTATGGCTACACCTTC
>TRBJ2-2|NA|NA|TRBV10-1
CASSEDGGDFTGELFF
TGCGCCAGCAGTGAGGACGGGGGAGATTTTACCGGGGAGCTGTTTTTT
>TRBJ2-1|TRBD2|few|TRBV2
CASSEAGGAGEQFF
TGTGCCAGCAGTGAAGCGGGAGGGGCCGGGGAGCAGTTCTTC
>TRBJ2-2|NA|medium-sized|TRBV2
CASTGAGELFF
TGTGCCAGCACAGGGGCCGGGGAGCTGTTTTTT
>TRBJ1-4|NA|NA|TRBV5-1
CASRSEGGFEKLFF
TGCGCCAGCAGGTCAGAGGGCGGGTTCGAAAAACTGTTTTTT
>TRBJ2-6|NA|NA|TRBV19
CASSSDQTTQSRANVLTF
TGTGCCAGTAGTAGCGACCAGACAACACAAAGTCGGGCCAACGTCCTGACTTTC
>TRBJ2-7|NA|NA|TRBV28
CASSPRRGRLYYEQYF
TGTGCCAGCAGTCCACGACGGGGGCGCCTTTACTACGAGCAGTACTTC
>TRBJ1-1|NA|NA|TRBV5-4
CASSLGPSEAFF
TGTGCCAGCAGCCTTGGACCTTCTGAAGCTTTCTTT
>TRBJ2-6|TRBD1|NA|TRBV4-1
CASSQGQGSGANVLTF
TGCGCCAGCAGCCAAGGACAGGGATCCGGGGCCAACGTCCTGACTTTC
>TRBJ2-6|NA|NA|TRBV5-8
CASSPSGANVLTF
TGTGCCAGCAGTCCCTCTGGGGCCAACGTCCTGACTTTC
>TRBJ2-5|NA|NA|TRBV2
CASTFDRHHQETQYF
TGTGCCAGCACCTTTGACCGACATCACCAAGAGACCCAGTACTTC
>TRBJ1-1|TRBD1|NA|TRBV9
CASSERQGERTEAFF
TGTGCCAGCAGCGAGAGACAGGGGGAACGGACTGAAGCTTTCTTT
>TRBJ2-1|NA|medium-sized|TRBV27
CASTKGEQLYNEQFF
TGTGCCAGCACCAAAGGGGAGCAGTTATACAATGAGCAGTTCTTC
>TRBJ2-1|TRBD2|NA|TRBV28
CASNKRERDYNEQFF
TGTGCCAGCAATAAGCGGGAGCGGGACTACAATGAGCAGTTCTTC
>TRBJ2-7|NA|NA|TRBV21-1
CASSGGGRATYEQYF
TGTGCCAGCAGCGGCGGGGGCAGGGCCACCTACGAGCAGTACTTC
>TRBJ2-3|TRBD1|once|TRBV2
CATRDRGTDTQYF
TGTGCCACCAGGGACAGGGGAACCGATACGCAGTATTTT
>TRBJ2-7|NA|NA|TRBV7-9
CASSRGDYEQYF
TGTGCCAGCAGCCGCGGGGATTACGAGCAGTACTTC
>TRBJ2-2|NA|NA|TRBV7-9
CASSLSRSNTGELFF
TGTGCCAGCAGCTTATCCAGGAGTAACACCGGGGAGCTGTTTTTT
>TRBJ2-4|TRBD2|NA|TRBV5-1
CASRPGLAAKIAKNIQYF
TGCGCCAGCAGACCGGGACTAGCGGCCAAGATAGCCAAAAACATTCAGTACTTC
>TRBJ2-7|NA|NA|TRBV13
CASSLGPTIYEQYF
TGTGCCAGCAGCTTAGGCCCTACTATTTACGAGCAGTACTTC